These 32 T cell receptor beta chains were all obtained from the same sample, sequenced in a study of blood T cells in healthy people across ages. Primers used in a second PCR of roughly 7 to 12 cycles were a sample-barcoded 5' primer and a J-beta primer mix. One entry per CDR3 protein, called by TCRdb with MiXCR from the 5' RACE reads. The sample carries about 780,000 distinct CDR3 sequences, about a quarter recorded once. These records were also assigned to another study, of T cells of mothers and their children.

Sequenced: blood. The origin of the receptors is a boy between 5 and 17 years old in good health.

The chain combines TRBV20-1 with TRBJ2-7; D gene ambiguous. The germline V gene encodes CDR1 DFQATT and CDR2 SNEGSKA (reference sequence). Deletions cut 6 bases from V and 3 bases from J, with 6 bases between. This CDR3 has 10 amino acids. Here the CDR3 reads CSAKNYEQYF. CDR3 in DNA: TGCAGTGCAAAAAACTACGAGCAGTACTTC.

As regards this clonotype: The CDR3 end shows no conserved phenylalanine or tryptophan, and so a read error is likely. V usage is TRBV5-5 and J usage is TRBJ2-5; the match to TRBD2 covers 9 bases. The assigned J gene may be wrong: the sequence end matches TRBJ2-7 better. CDR3 length: 14 residues. Germline loops: CDR1 SGHKS, CDR2 YYEKEE (reference sequence). CDR3 sequence: CASSLGSGSDEQYL. CDR3 in DNA: TGTGCTAGCAGCTTAGGTAGCGGGAGTGACGAGCAGTACCTC.

The sample holds a few counts of this clonotype. The rearrangement uses TRBV7-9 and TRBJ1-1, with D tentatively TRBD1 (6 bases). V was shortened by 4 bases and J by 1 base, with 13 bases between the two germline ends. The CDR3 is 15 residues long. CDR1 is SEHNR, CDR2 FQNEAQ, per germline (reference sequence). The CDR3 DNA sequence: TGTGCCAGCAGCTCTACGGACAGAAAGAACACTGAAGCTTTCTTT. Translated, it gives CASSSTDRKNTEAFF.

The genes are TRBV5-1 and TRBJ2-5; 10 bases align to TRBD2. Germline V gives CDR1 SGHRS, CDR2 YFSETQ. The junction had 5 bases not matched to a gene; V was cut back by 1 base and J by 2 bases. There are 16 residues in the CDR3. The CDR3 sequence: CASSLLTSGRQETQYF. The CDR3 DNA follows: TGCGCCAGCAGCTTGTTGACTAGCGGGCGACAAGAGACCCAGTACTTC.

This clonotype was counted between two and nine times. This chain uses TRBV18 with TRBJ1-4; the D gene is possibly TRBD1 (5 bases). There are 16 residues in the CDR3. The germline V gene has CDR1 KGHSH and CDR2 LQKENI. Deletions cut 6 bases from V and 0 bases from J, with 14 bases between. The CDR3 sequence is CASSEGTGATNEKLFF. CDR3 DNA sequence: TGTGCCAGCTCCGAAGGGACGGGGGCAACTAATGAAAAACTGTTTTTT.

The chain joins TRBV11-1 to TRBJ2-4; tentative D call: TRBD1 (5 bases). The germline V gene encodes CDR1 SGHAT and CDR2 FQDESV (reference sequence). V was cut by 6 bases and J by 6 bases, with 21 bases left in between. CDR3 length: 16 residues. DNA of the CDR3: TGTGCCAGCAGGTTGGGTGGGGCCGGTGGAAGAAACATTCAGTACTTC. Protein: CASRLGGAGGRNIQYF.

The V call is TRBV12-3 or TRBV12-4, the J call TRBJ2-2; D is perhaps TRBD1 (5 bases). Trimming left V 6 bases short and J 4 bases short, with 12 bases between. CDR3 size: 14 residues. The CDR3 reads CASSPTGSTGELFF. CDR3 sequence (DNA): TGTGCCAGCAGCCCAACAGGTTCCACCGGGGAGCTGTTTTTT.

This sequence joins TRBV20-1 and TRBJ1-1, with D possibly matching TRBD1 (6 bases). Per germline, CDR1 DFQATT and CDR2 SNEGSKA (reference sequence). The CDR3 is 13 residues long. V was trimmed by 5 bases and J by 12 bases, leaving 22 bases between them. The CDR3, as DNA: TGCAGTGCTGTTCAGGACAGCGCCAGTCCTCCTTTCTTT. This sequence encodes CSAVQDSASPPFF.

V usage is TRBV7-6 and J usage is TRBJ1-1; D is perhaps TRBD1 (5 bases). V was trimmed by 1 base and J by 3 bases, leaving 12 bases between them. CDR1 SGHVS and CDR2 FNYEAQ come from the germline V gene. The CDR3 is 15 amino acids. This CDR3 is CASSLDPGSYTEAFF. The CDR3 nucleotides read TGTGCCAGCAGCTTAGACCCAGGGTCTTACACTGAAGCTTTCTTT.

As to this clonotype: This could be a read error, since a much larger clone is one nucleotide away. This chain joins TRBV6-2 or TRBV6-3 and TRBJ2-2; 8 positions match TRBD1. In germline, CDR1 is MNHEY, CDR2 SVGEGT. There are 16 residues in the CDR3. The CDR3 coding sequence is TGTGCCAGCAGTCACTCTCGGGGACAGGCGGCCGGGGAGCAGTTTTTT. Its protein is CASSHSRGQAAGEQFF.

The V and J genes are TRBV20-1 and TRBJ2-5; TRBD2 agrees at 9 bases. J lost 4 bases, V lost 5 bases, and 8 bases had no gene match. Germline V gene lookup returns CDR1 DFQATT and CDR2 SNEGSKA (reference sequence). This CDR3 has 14 amino acids. CDR3 sequence reads: CSAPLRGGIETQYF. CDR3 nucleotides: TGCAGTGCTCCCTTGCGGGGGGGCATAGAGACCCAGTACTTC.

V gene TRBV6-6 combines with J gene TRBJ2-7, with a tentative D call TRBD1 (6 bases). Germline lookup yields CDR1 MNHNY and CDR2 SVGAGI (reference sequence). Between the trimmed V and J ends, which lost 4 bases and 3 bases, there was a span of 13 bases. The CDR3 covers 14 residues. The CDR3 sequence: CASSSDRSFYEQYF. DNA of the CDR3: TGTGCCAGCAGTTCGGACAGAAGCTTCTACGAGCAGTACTTC.

The J gene is TRBJ2-5, the V gene TRBV10-3, with D uncertain. The V end was cut by 0 bases, the J end by 4 bases, with 18 bases between. The CDR3 totals 17 residues. Germline CDR1 and CDR2: ENHRY and SYGVKD. CDR3 bases: TGTGCCATCAGTGAGTCGCTTCTGGGATTTAACGGAGAGACCCAGTACTTC. Its protein product is CAISESLLGFNGETQYF.

V gene TRBV20-1 combines with J gene TRBJ2-5; no definite D call. Germline CDR1 and CDR2: DFQATT and SNEGSKA (reference sequence). V shed 3 bases and J shed 4 bases, with 24 bases lying between them. The CDR3 is 17 amino acids. The CDR3 here is CSASLSVNPALGETQYF. In nucleotides, the CDR3 is TGCAGTGCTAGTCTGTCGGTAAACCCCGCGCTGGGAGAGACCCAGTACTTC.

This chain uses TRBV9 with TRBJ2-7; the D gene is possibly TRBD2 (6 bases). This CDR3 region has 14 residues. V was cut by 2 bases and J by 5 bases, with 14 bases left in between. Germline V CDR1 and CDR2: SGDLS, YYNGEE. For the CDR3, the DNA is TGTGCCAGCAGCGTTGGGGGGAGTGGTGACGAGCAGTACTTC. Amino acid sequence: CASSVGGSGDEQYF.

The chain employs TRBV20-1 and TRBJ1-1; 12 positions match TRBD1. This CDR3 has 14 amino acids. V was pared by 2 bases and J by 7 bases, with 5 bases of the junction left unmatched. Germline CDR1 and CDR2: DFQATT and SNEGSKA (reference sequence). The CDR3, as DNA: TGCAGTGCTAGACCCGGGACAGGGGGCATTGAAGCTTTCTTT. Amino acids: CSARPGTGGIEAFF.

The chain combines TRBV7-9 with TRBJ1-2, with TRBD1 matching over 10 bases. The germline V gene encodes CDR1 SEHNR and CDR2 FQNEAQ (reference sequence). With V trimmed by 5 bases and J by 6 bases, 6 bases remained unmatched. CDR3 size: 14 residues. The CDR3 loop is CASSPDRGQNGYTF. The CDR3 nucleotides read TGTGCCAGCAGCCCCGACAGGGGGCAAAATGGCTACACCTTC.

This chain uses TRBV27 with TRBJ1-5; a possible D gene is TRBD1 (5 bases). The CDR3 has 13 residues. The V end was cut by 4 bases, the J end by 5 bases, with 9 bases between. The V gene's germline CDR1 is MNHEY and CDR2 SMNVEV (reference sequence). DNA for the CDR3: TGTGCCAGCAGTTCCGGGGCCGATCAGCCCCAGCATTTT. This encodes CASSSGADQPQHF.

This sequence joins TRBV10-3 and TRBJ2-2; 10 nucleotides line up with TRBD1. Trimming took 3 bases from V and 6 from J; bases not matched to a gene: 10. Germline lookup yields CDR1 ENHRY and CDR2 SYGVKD. The CDR3 runs 17 residues. The CDR3 DNA reads as TGTGCCATCAGTGAAGTCCCCGTCGGACAGGGGGCCGGGGAGCTGTTTTTT. As protein: CAISEVPVGQGAGELFF.

This chain joins TRBV4-1 and TRBJ2-3; 7 nucleotides align to TRBD2. Trimming took 0 bases from V and 6 from J; bases not matched to a gene: 6. The germline CDR1 and CDR2 sequences are MGHRA and YSYEKL. This CDR3 comprises 15 residues. The CDR3 spells CASSQDGTISDTQYF. The CDR3 DNA reads as TGCGCCAGCAGCCAAGATGGGACTATTTCGGATACGCAGTATTTT.

This clonotype has a handful of counts. J is TRBJ2-1 and V is TRBV29-1; tentative D call: TRBD1 (6 bases). Germline-derived CDR1 and CDR2 are SQVTM and ANQGSEA. V was shortened by 6 bases and J by 8 bases, with 14 bases between the two germline ends. CDR3 length: 12 amino acids. The CDR3 region has the DNA TGCAGCGTGGAGGACAGTTCTGATGAGCAGTTCTTC. It is translated as CSVEDSSDEQFF.

This clonotype was counted a few times. The V and J genes are TRBV6-5 and TRBJ2-5; 15 bases map to TRBD2. CDR1 is MNHEY, CDR2 SVGAGI, per germline. The CDR3 covers 14 residues. Trimming took 5 bases from V and 7 from J; bases not matched to a gene: 2. The CDR3 nucleotides are TGTGCCAGCAGTGTGGGACTAGCGGGGGGGACCCAGTACTTC. Protein: CASSVGLAGGTQYF.

The V call is TRBV27, the J call TRBJ2-7, with D hard to call. The CDR3 runs to 14 residues. V gave up 2 bases and J gave up 3 bases, with 11 bases separating them. The germline V gene has CDR1 MNHEY and CDR2 SMNVEV (reference sequence). The CDR3 loop reads CASSLASGVYEQYF. The CDR3, as DNA: TGTGCCAGCAGTTTAGCGTCGGGTGTCTACGAGCAGTACTTC.

The chain recombines TRBV27 with TRBJ1-2; 7 bases match TRBD1. The V and J ends lost 4 bases and 10 bases, in that order; junction bases with no gene match: 3. Germline V gene sequence: CDR1 MNHEY, CDR2 SMNVEV (reference sequence). The CDR3 has 11 amino acids. As DNA, the CDR3 is TGTGCCAGCAGTTACAGGGGTGACTACACCTTC. Its protein product is CASSYRGDYTF.

The rearrangement joins TRBV7-2 to TRBJ2-1; 8 positions agree with TRBD2. CDR3 length: 15 residues. V lost 2 bases and J lost 8; bases outside the gene matches: 8. The germline gives CDR1 SGHTA, CDR2 FQGNSA. The CDR3 DNA follows: TGTGCCAGCAGCTTAAACTCGGGGGGGCTACATGAGCAGTTCTTC. Residues: CASSLNSGGLHEQFF.

The chain joins TRBV5-6 to TRBJ2-6; 8 bases match TRBD2. Per the germline V gene, CDR1 is SGHDT and CDR2 is YYEEEE. V shed 2 bases and J 1 base; nucleotides not matched to a gene: 8. The CDR3 spans 18 residues. The CDR3 spells CASSFLSGAASGANVLTF. CDR3 nucleotide sequence: TGTGCCAGCAGCTTCCTTAGCGGGGCGGCATCTGGGGCCAACGTCCTGACTTTC. Full variable domain (remainder filled in from reference TRBV5-6 and TRBJ2-6): DAGVTQSPTHLIKTRGQQVTLRCSPKSGHDTVSWYQQALGQGPQFIFQYYEEEERQRGNFPDRFSGHQFPNYSSELNVNALLLGDSALYLCASSFLSGAASGANVLTFGAGSRLTVL.

With regard to this clonotype: One junction end does not reproduce the germline sequence, and a read error may be involved. V and J are TRBV5-1 and TRBJ1-1, with D possibly matching TRBD1 (5 bases). CDR1 and CDR2 from the germline V gene are SGHRS and YFSETQ. The CDR3 sequence is 14 residues long. Here the CDR3 DNA reads TGCGCCGGCAGCTGGGAGGGGAGTACCACTGAAGCTTTCTTT. It codes for CAGSWEGSTTEAFF.

This chain connects TRBV10-3 to TRBJ1-2, with D perhaps matching TRBD1 (6 bases). The CDR3 is 13 residues long. The germline V and J ends were trimmed by 7 bases and 2 bases, with 11 bases remaining between them. From germline, CDR1 is ENHRY and CDR2 SYGVKD. CDR3 sequence (DNA): TGTGCCATCAAGGGGGACGGAAACTATGGCTACACCTTC. Encoded protein: CAIKGDGNYGYTF.

This clonotype was observed once. J is TRBJ2-1 and V is TRBV5-1; D is unclear. The J call is doubtful: the DNA matches TRBJ2-7 better. From germline, CDR1 is SGHRS and CDR2 YFSETQ. The CDR3 contains 14 residues. CDR3 in amino acids: CASSLDALDYEQYF. The DNA for the CDR3 is TGCGCCAGCAGCTTGGACGCCTTGGACTACGAGCAGTACTTC.

This clonotype was observed a few times. V is TRBV4-1 and J is TRBJ2-5, with TRBD1 as a possible D gene (6 bases). The DNA end is more similar to TRBJ2-1, so the J call may be wrong. CDR3 length: 14 amino acids. CDR1 and CDR2 (germline): MGHRA, YSYEKL. CDR3 DNA sequence: TGCGCCAGCAGCCCAATCTTTGGGGGCGATGAGCAGTTCTTC. It is translated as CASSPIFGGDEQFF.

The V gene is TRBV6-1, the J gene TRBJ1-1, with 7 bases aligning to TRBD1. Losses at the gene ends were 2 bases for V and 0 bases for J; bases not matched to a gene: 6. The CDR3 consists of 16 residues. Germline V gene data show CDR1 as MNHNS and CDR2 as SASEGT. The CDR3 region is CASSESTGSMNTEAFF. The CDR3 nucleotides read TGTGCCAGCAGTGAATCGACAGGGAGCATGAACACTGAAGCTTTCTTT.

This clonotype was observed a few times. The gene calls are TRBV30 and TRBJ2-5; possibly TRBD1 or TRBD2 for D (6 bases each). The assigned J gene may be wrong: the sequence end matches TRBJ2-7 better. In germline, CDR1 is GTSNPN, CDR2 SVGIG (reference sequence). There are 14 residues in the CDR3. The CDR3 DNA is TGTGCCTCGGACTCGGTCAGGGGAGGCTACGAGCAGTACTTC. As protein: CASDSVRGGYEQYF.